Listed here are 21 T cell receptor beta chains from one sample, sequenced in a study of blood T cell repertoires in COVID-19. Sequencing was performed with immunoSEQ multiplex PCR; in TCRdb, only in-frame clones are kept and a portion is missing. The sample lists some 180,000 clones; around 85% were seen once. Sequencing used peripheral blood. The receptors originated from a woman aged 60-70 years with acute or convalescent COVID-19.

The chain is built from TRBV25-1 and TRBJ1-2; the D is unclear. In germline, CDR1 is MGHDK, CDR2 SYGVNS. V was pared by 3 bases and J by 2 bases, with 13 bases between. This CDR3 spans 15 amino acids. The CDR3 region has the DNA TGTGCCAGCAGTGATCCCGGGGAATTAAACTATGGCTACACCTTC. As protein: CASSDPGELNYGYTF.

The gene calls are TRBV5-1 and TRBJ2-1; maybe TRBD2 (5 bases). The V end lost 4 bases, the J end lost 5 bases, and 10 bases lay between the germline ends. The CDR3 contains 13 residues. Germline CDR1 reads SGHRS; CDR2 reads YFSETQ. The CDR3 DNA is TGCGCCAGCAGCACTGAGGGAAACAATGAGCAGTTCTTC. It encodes CASSTEGNNEQFF.

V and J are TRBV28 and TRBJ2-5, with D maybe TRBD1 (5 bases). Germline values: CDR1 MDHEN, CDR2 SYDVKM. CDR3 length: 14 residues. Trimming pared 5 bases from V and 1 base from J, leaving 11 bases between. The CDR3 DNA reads TGTGCCAGCAGTGGCAGGGATTTCCAAGAGACCCAGTACTTC. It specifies CASSGRDFQETQYF. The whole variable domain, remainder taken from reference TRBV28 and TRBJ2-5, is DVKVTQSSRYLVKRTGEKVFLECVQDMDHENMFWYRQDPGLGLRLIYFSYDVKMKEKGDIPEGYSVSREKKERFSLILESASTNQTSMYLCASSGRDFQETQYFGPGTRLLVL.

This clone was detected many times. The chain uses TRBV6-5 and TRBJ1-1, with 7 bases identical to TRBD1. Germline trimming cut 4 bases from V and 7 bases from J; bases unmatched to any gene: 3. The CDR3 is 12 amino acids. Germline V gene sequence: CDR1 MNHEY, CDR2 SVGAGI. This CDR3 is CASSSRTGEAFF. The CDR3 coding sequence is TGTGCCAGCAGTTCTCGGACAGGTGAAGCTTTCTTT.

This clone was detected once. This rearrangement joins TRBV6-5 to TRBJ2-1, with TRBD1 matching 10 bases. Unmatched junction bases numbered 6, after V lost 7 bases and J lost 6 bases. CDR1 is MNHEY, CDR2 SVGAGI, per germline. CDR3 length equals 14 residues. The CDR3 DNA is TGTGCCAGCACTCCCGGGACAGGGGCCAATGAGCAGTTCTTC. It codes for CASTPGTGANEQFF.

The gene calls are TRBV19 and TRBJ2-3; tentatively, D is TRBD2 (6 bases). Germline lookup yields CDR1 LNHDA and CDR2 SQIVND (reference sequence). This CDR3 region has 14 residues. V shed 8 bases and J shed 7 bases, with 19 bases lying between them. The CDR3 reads CASRPGLQGNTQYF. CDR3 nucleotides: TGTGCCAGTCGGCCGGGACTGCAAGGCAATACGCAGTATTTT.

The CDR3 region is CASSEVSGAGNTIYF. CDR3 coding DNA: TGTGCCAGCAGTGAAGTTTCAGGGGCTGGAAACACCATATATTTT. J is TRBJ1-3 and V is TRBV6-1; maybe TRBD1 (6 bases). In germline, CDR1 is MNHNS, CDR2 SASEGT. The V gene lost 1 base and the J gene lost 2 bases, with 9 bases spanning the gap. CDR3 length equals 15 residues.

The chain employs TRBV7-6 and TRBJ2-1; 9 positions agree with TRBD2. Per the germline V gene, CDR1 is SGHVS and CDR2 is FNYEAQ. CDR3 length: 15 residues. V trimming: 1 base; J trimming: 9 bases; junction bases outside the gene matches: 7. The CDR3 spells CASSLVISGRGEQFF. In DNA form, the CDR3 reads TGTGCCAGCAGCTTAGTGATTAGCGGGAGAGGTGAGCAGTTCTTC.

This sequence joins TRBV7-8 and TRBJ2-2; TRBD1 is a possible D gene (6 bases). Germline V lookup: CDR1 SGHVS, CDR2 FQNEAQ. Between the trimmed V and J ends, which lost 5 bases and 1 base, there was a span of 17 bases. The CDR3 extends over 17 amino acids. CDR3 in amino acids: CASSRMGTWMNTGELFF. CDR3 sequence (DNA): TGTGCCAGCAGCCGAATGGGGACATGGATGAACACCGGGGAGCTGTTTTTT.

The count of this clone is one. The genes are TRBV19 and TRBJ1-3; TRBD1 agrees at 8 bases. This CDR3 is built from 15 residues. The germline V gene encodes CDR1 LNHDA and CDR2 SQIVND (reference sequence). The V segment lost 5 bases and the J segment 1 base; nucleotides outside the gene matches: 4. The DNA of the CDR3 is TGTGCCAGTAGTTCAGGGGGCGCGTCTGGAAACACCATATATTTT. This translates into CASSSGGASGNTIYF.

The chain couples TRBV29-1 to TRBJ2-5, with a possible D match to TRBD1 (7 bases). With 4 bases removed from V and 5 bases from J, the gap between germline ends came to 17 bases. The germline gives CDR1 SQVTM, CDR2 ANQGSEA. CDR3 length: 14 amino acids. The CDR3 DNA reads TGCAGCGTTGGCCAGGGGGGCTACCCGGAGACCCAGTACTTC. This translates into CSVGQGGYPETQYF.

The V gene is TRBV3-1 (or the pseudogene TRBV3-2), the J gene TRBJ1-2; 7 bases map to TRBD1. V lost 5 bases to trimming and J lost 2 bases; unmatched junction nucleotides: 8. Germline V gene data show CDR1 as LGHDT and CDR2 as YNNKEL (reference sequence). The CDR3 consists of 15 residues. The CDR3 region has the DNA TGTGCCAGCAGCGATCTCGTCAGGGGGAACTATGGCTACACCTTC. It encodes CASSDLVRGNYGYTF.

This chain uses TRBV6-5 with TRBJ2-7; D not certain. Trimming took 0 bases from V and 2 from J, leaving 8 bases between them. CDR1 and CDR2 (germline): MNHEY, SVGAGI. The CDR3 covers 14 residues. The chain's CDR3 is CASSYSRQTYEQYF. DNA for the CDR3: TGTGCCAGCAGTTACTCGAGACAAACCTACGAGCAGTACTTC.

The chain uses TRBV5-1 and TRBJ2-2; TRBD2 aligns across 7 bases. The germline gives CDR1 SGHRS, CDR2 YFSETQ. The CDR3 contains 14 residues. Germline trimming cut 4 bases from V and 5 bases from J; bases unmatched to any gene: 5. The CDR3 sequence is CASSGREGTGELFF. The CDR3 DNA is TGCGCCAGCAGCGGAAGGGAGGGGACCGGGGAGCTGTTTTTT.

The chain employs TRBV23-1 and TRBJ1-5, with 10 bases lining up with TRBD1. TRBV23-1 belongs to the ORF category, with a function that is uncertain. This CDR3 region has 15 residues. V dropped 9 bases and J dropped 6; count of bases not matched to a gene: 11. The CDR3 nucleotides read TGCGCCAGAAGGGGTGACAGGGGGCGAAGTCAGCCCCAGCATTTT. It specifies CARRGDRGRSQPQHF.

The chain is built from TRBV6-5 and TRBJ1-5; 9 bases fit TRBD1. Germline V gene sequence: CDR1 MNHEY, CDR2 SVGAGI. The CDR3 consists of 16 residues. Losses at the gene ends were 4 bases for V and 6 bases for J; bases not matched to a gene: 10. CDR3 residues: CASSSRDRVGSQPQHF. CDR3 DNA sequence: TGTGCCAGCAGTTCCCGGGACAGGGTGGGGAGTCAGCCCCAGCATTTT.

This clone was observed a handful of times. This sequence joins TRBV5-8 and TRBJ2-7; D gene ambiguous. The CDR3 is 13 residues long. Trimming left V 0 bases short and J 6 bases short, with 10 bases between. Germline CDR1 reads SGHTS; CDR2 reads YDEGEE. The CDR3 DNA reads TGTGCCAGCAGCTTGGGCCCTCCAGTCGAGCAGTACGTC. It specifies CASSLGPPVEQYV.

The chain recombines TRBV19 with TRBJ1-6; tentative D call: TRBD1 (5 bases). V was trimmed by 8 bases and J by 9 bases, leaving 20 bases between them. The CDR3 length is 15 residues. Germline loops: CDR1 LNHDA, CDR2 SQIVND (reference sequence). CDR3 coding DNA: TGTGCCAGTTCGGACGGCGGACGGGGGACTTCACCCCTCCACTTT. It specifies CASSDGGRGTSPLHF.

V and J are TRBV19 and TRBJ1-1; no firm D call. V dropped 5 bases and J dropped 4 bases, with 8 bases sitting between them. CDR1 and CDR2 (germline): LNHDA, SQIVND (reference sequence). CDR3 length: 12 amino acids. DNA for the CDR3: TGTGCCAGTAGTTTTCACGGCACTGAAGCTTTCTTT. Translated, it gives CASSFHGTEAFF.

CDR3 bases: TGCGCCAGCAAGCAGATCTCCCGGGACAGCGGGGGGGATGGCTACACCTTC. Residues: CASKQISRDSGGDGYTF. The chain joins TRBV5-1 to TRBJ1-2, with 7 bases matching TRBD1. CDR1 SGHRS and CDR2 YFSETQ come from the germline V gene. J was trimmed by 6 bases and V by 6 bases; bases with no gene match: 20. The CDR3 is 17 residues long.

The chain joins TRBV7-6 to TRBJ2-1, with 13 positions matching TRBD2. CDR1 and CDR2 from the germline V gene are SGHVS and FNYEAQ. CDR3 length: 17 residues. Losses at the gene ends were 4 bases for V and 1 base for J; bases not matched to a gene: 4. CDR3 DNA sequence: TGTGCCAGCAGCTCGAGACTAGCGGGAGGATCCTACAATGAGCAGTTCTTC. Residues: CASSSRLAGGSYNEQFF.